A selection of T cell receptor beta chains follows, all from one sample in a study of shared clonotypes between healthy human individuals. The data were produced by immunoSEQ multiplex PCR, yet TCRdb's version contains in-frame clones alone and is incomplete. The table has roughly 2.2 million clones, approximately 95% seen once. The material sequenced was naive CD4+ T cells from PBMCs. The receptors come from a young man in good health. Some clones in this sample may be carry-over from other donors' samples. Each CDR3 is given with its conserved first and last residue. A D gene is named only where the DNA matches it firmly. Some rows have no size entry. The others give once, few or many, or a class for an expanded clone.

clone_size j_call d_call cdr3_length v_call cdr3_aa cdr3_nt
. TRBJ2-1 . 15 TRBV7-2 CASSLGDPSYNEQFF TGTGCCAGCAGCTTAGGCGACCCCTCCTACAATGAGCAGTTCTTC
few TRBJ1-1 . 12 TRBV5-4 CASSPRDTEAFF TGTGCCAGCAGTCCACGGGACACTGAAGCTTTCTTT
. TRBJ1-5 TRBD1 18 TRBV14 CASSRPGQGAGGDLPQHF TGTGCCAGCAGCCGCCCGGGACAGGGGGCTGGGGGCGATTTGCCCCAGCATTTT
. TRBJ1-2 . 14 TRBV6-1 CASSDGLGGYGYTF TGTGCCAGCAGTGATGGACTAGGTGGCTATGGCTACACCTTC
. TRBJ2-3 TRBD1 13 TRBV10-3 CAISGGGADTQYF TGTGCCATCTCAGGGGGCGGTGCAGATACGCAGTATTTT
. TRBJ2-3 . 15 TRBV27 CASSFSELITDTQYF TGTGCCAGCAGTTTTTCAGAACTAATCACAGATACGCAGTATTTT
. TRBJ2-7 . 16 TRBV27 CASSIRLWVGTHEQYF TGTGCCAGCAGTATCCGCCTTTGGGTGGGCACGCACGAGCAGTACTTC
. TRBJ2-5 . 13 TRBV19 CASSMPSRETQYF TGTGCCAGTAGTATGCCAAGCCGAGAGACCCAGTACTTC
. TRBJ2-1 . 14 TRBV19 CASSDSAGSREQFF TGTGCCAGTAGTGATTCGGCAGGGTCAAGGGAGCAGTTCTTC
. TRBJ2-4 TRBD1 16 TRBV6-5 CASSSWTGRAKNIQYF TGTGCCAGCAGTTCATGGACAGGGCGAGCCAAAAACATTCAGTACTTC
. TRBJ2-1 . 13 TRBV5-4 CASSTPGYNEQFF TGTGCCAGCAGCACCCCAGGGTACAATGAGCAGTTCTTC
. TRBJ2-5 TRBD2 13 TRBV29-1 CSVEGGVRETQYF TGCAGCGTTGAGGGGGGGGTTAGAGAGACCCAGTACTTC
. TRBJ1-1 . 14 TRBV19 CASSRDGWNTEAFF TGTGCCAGTAGTAGGGACGGTTGGAACACTGAAGCTTTCTTT
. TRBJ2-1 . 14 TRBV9 CASSVDSPYNEQFF TGTGCCAGCAGCGTAGACAGTCCCTACAATGAGCAGTTCTTC
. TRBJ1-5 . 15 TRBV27 CASSLRPALNQPQHF TGTGCCAGCAGTTTACGGCCAGCCCTCAATCAGCCCCAGCATTTT
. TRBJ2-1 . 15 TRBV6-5 CASSYQGSSYNEQFF TGTGCCAGCAGTTACCAAGGAAGCTCCTACAATGAGCAGTTCTTC
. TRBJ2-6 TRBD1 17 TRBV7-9 CASSRQGPVSGANVLTF TGTGCCAGCAGCCGACAGGGGCCTGTCTCTGGGGCCAACGTCCTGACTTTC
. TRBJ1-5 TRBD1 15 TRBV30 CAWSVFRTGFQPQHF TGTGCCTGGAGTGTGTTCAGGACAGGATTTCAGCCCCAGCATTTT
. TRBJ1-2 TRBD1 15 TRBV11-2 CASRGDRGSNYGYTF TGTGCCAGCAGGGGGGACAGGGGGAGTAACTATGGCTACACCTTC
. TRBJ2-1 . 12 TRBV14 CASSPSYNEQFF TGTGCCAGCAGCCCCTCCTACAATGAGCAGTTCTTC